The clone carrying this T cell receptor beta chain was seen repeatedly, ten times or more. Antigen: not known. The length of the CDR3 is 13 residues. The V gene's germline CDR1 is SGHTA and CDR2 FQGTGA. Trimming took 5 bases from V and 5 from J; bases not matched to a gene: 3. The data derive from a study of CD8+CD57+ T cells in acquired aplastic anemia. The wider study: Recorded DNA amounts for sorted CD4+ and CD8+ cells had an average of approximately 3 ug.

Whoever was chosen for sequencing had shown CD8+CD57+ cell expansion by flow cytometry. Genomic DNA, serving as template, underwent TCR beta VDJ and CDR3 profiling. Via MiXCR, TCRdb re-called the reads, giving one row per CDR3 protein. The sample has under 350,000 distinct CDR3 sequences, roughly 61% seen once. Study outcomes and limitations: Patients showed no significant difference from controls in CD8+ Simpson's diversity. Between patients and controls, around 31 CD8+ CDR3 sequences were found in common.

The TCR comes from a human donor with aplastic anemia. Input material: sorted CD4+, CD8+, or CD8+CD57+ T cells (not recorded which) from PBMCs. V usage is TRBV7-3 and J usage is TRBJ2-7; the match to TRBD1 covers 10 bases. This CDR3 is CASSLTGGNEQYF. The CDR3 DNA reads TGTGCCAGCAGCCTGACAGGGGGCAACGAGCAGTACTTC. The whole variable domain, remainder taken from reference TRBV7-3 and TRBJ2-7, is GAGVSQTPSNKVTEKGKYVELRCDPISGHTALYWYRQSLGQGPEFLIYFQGTGAADDSGLPNDRFFAVRPEGSVSTLKIQRTERGDSAVYLCASSLTGGNEQYFGPGTRLTVT.